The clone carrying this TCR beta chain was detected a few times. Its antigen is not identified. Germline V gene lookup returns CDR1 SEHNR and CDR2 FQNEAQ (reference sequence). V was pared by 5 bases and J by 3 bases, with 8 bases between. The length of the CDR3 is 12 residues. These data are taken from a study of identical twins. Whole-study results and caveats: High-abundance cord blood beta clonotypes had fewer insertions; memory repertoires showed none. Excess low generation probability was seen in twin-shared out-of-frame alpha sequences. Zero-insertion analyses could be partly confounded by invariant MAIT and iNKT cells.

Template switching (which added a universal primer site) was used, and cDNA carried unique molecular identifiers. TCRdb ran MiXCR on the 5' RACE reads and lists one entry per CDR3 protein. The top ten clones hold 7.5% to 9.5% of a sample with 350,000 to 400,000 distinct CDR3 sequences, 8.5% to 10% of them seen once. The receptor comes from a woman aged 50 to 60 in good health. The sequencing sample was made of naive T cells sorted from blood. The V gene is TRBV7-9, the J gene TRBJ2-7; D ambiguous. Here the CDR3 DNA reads TGTGCCAGCAGCCTGGACGACTACGAGCAGTACTTC. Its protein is CASSLDDYEQYF.